Listed below are T cell receptor beta chains from one sample, sequenced in a study of identical twins. TCRdb called the 5' RACE reads again in MiXCR, with one record for every CDR3 protein. The data hold more than 600,000 distinct CDR3 sequences, with 18% observed a single time. The data were also submitted as part of a second study, on T cells expressing NK-cell markers.

Sequencing was done on a sample of PBMCs. The receptors were gathered from a woman younger than 35 in good health. CDR3s include the opening cysteine and the closing phenylalanine or tryptophan.

V gene,CDR3 length,J gene,CDR3 protein
TRBV10-3,15,TRBJ2-7,CAISEYGGSSYEQYF
TRBV7-9,11,TRBJ1-2,CASRASLGYTF
TRBV15,16,TRBJ2-6,CATSSQGGTGANVLTF
TRBV6-5,14,TRBJ1-1,CASSYGGRGTEAFF
TRBV12-3/TRBV12-4,13,TRBJ1-1,CASSLQGFAEAFF
TRBV6-5,15,TRBJ1-1,CASSYSTSWRTEAFF
TRBV3-1,16,TRBJ2-2,CASRRRDRGGVGELFF
TRBV9,14,TRBJ1-2,CASSVGLQFYGYTF
TRBV12-3/TRBV12-4,14,TRBJ1-5,CASSTLSAGQPQHF
TRBV11-3,14,TRBJ2-7,CASGAEGLSYEQYF
TRBV6-1,14,TRBJ2-1,CASSVLDYYNEQFF
TRBV20-1,20,TRBJ2-1,CSARPTGRTSGSGAYNEQFF
TRBV5-8,15,TRBJ1-6,CASSLARQPNSPLHF
TRBV4-1,18,TRBJ2-3,CASSTHPLLAGVGDTQYF
TRBV20-1,12,TRBJ2-2,CSARAWDGELFF
TRBV5-1,16,TRBJ2-1,CASSLDLAGTYNEQFF
TRBV4-3,17,TRBJ2-6,CASSQEGGVSGANVLTF